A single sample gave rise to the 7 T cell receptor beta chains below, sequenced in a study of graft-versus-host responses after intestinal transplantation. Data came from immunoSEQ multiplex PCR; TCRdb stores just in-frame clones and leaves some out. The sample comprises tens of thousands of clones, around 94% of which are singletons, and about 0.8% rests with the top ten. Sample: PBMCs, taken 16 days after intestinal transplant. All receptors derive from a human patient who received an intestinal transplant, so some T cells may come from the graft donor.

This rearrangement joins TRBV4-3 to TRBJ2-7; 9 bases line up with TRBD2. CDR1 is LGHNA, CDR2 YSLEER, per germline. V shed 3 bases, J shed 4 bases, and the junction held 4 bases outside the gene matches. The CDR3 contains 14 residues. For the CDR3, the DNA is TGCGCCAGCAGCCAGAGCGGGAGGCGGTACGAGCAGTACTTC. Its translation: CASSQSGRRYEQYF.

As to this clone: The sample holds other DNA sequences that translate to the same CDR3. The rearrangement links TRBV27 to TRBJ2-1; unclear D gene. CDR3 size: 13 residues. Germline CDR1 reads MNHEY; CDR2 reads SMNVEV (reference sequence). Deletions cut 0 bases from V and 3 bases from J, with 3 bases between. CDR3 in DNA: TGTGCCAGCAGTTTATCGAGCTACAATGAGCAGTTCTTC. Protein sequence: CASSLSSYNEQFF.

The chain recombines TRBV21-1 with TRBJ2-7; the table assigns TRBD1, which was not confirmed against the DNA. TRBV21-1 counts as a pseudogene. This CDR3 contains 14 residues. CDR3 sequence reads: CASSKVKQHYEQYF. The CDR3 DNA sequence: TGTGCCAGCAGCAAAGTGAAACAGCACTACGAGCAGTACTTC.

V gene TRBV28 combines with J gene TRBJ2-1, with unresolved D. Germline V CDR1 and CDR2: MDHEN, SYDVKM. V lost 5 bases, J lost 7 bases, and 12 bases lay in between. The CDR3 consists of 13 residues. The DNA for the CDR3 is TGTGCCAGCAGTATAGGAGTAACAAATGAGCAGTTCTTC. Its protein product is CASSIGVTNEQFF.

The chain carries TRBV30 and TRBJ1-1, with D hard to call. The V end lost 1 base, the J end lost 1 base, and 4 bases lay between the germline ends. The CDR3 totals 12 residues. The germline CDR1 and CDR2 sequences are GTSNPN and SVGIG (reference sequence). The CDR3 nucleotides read TGTGCCTGGAGTGACAGGAACACTGAAGCTTTCTTT. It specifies CAWSDRNTEAFF. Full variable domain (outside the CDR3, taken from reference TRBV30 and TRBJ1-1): SQTIHQWPATLVQPVGSPLSLECTVEGTSNPNLYWYRQAAGRGLQLLFYSVGIGQISSEVPQNLSASRPQDRQFILSSKKLLLSDSGFYLCAWSDRNTEAFFGQGTRLTVV.

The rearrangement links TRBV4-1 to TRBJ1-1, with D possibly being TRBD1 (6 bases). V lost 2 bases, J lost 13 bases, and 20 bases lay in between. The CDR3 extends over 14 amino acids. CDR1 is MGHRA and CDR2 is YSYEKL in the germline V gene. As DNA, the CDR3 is TGCGCCAGCAGCCAATTCCTCGGACAGAGGCATCATTTCTTT. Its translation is CASSQFLGQRHHFF.

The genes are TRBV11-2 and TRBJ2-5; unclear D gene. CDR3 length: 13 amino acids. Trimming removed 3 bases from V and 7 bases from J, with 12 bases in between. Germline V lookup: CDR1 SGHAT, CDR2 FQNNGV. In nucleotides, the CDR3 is TGTGCCAGCAGCTTCTACCTCCTTCGGACCCAGTACTTC. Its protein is CASSFYLLRTQYF.